This TCR beta chain comes out of a study of shared clonotypes between healthy human individuals. Looking at the study overall: A donor's plate count was three for CD4 naive and three for CD4 memory; CD8 naive had two and CD8 memory one.

Deep-level assay runs were performed. The assay was immunoSEQ multiplex PCR, and TCRdb's table has in-frame clones only and misses some. The sample has over 850,000 clones, around 82% seen once. The CDR3 sequence is 16 residues long. Germline CDR1 SGHTA, CDR2 FQGNSA. V lost 1 base and J lost 4; bases outside the gene matches: 7. The rearrangement uses TRBV7-2 and TRBJ2-7; 10 bases map to TRBD2. The receptor was isolated from a man between 18 and 29 years old in good health. Some clones in this sample may be carry-over from other donors' samples. The sample was memory CD4+ T cells from PBMCs. Subset indicated: CD45RA-negative fraction. The CDR3 loop is CASSLVSGRAGYEQYF. The CDR3 DNA reads TGTGCCAGCAGCTTAGTAAGCGGGAGGGCCGGTTACGAGCAGTACTTC.